This passage covers 24 T cell receptor beta chains from one sample sequenced in a study of PD-L1 blockade in urothelial cancer. Specified time point: pretreatment peripheral blood. Generated by immunoSEQ multiplex PCR, the TCRdb table keeps only in-frame clones and is missing some. The data hold around 79,000 clones, with approximately 80% observed a single time. Sequencing used PBMCs, obtained around atezolizumab (anti-PD-L1) treatment. Every receptor here comes from a man aged 40-49 years with urothelial cancer.

This rearrangement joins TRBV6-6 to TRBJ1-1; 8 bases are shared with TRBD1. J gave up 6 bases and V 6 bases, and 12 bases lay outside the gene matches. The CDR3 totals 15 residues. The germline V gene has CDR1 MNHNY and CDR2 SVGAGI (reference sequence). Here the CDR3 reads CASSLVGQGRPEAFF. The CDR3 bases are TGTGCCAGCAGCCTAGTCGGACAGGGTCGGCCTGAAGCTTTCTTT.

V gene TRBV4-3 combines with J gene TRBJ1-2, with D possibly TRBD1 on 5 matching bases. The CDR3 is 16 amino acids. The V gene's germline CDR1 is LGHNA and CDR2 YSLEER. The germline V and J ends were trimmed by 0 bases and 4 bases, with 15 bases remaining between them. This CDR3 is CASSQDLALGGYGYTF. The CDR3 DNA reads TGCGCCAGCAGCCAAGATCTCGCCCTCGGGGGCTATGGCTACACCTTC.

The V gene is TRBV30, the J gene TRBJ2-5, with TRBD2 matching over 9 bases. V shed 2 bases, J shed 5 bases, and the junction held 9 bases outside the gene matches. Germline V lookup: CDR1 GTSNPN, CDR2 SVGIG (reference sequence). The CDR3 has 15 amino acids. Written as DNA, the CDR3 is TGTGCCTGGAGTTCGTTAGCGGGAGAAGGGGAGACCCAGTACTTC. It specifies CAWSSLAGEGETQYF.

The chain combines TRBV19 with TRBJ2-5; tentative D call: TRBD2 (5 bases). The germline V gene encodes CDR1 LNHDA and CDR2 SQIVND (reference sequence). V shed 5 bases and J shed 5 bases, with 9 bases lying between them. There are 12 residues in the CDR3. DNA for the CDR3: TGTGCCAGTAGTGAGTCGGGGGAGACCCAGTACTTC. This codes for CASSESGETQYF.

J is TRBJ2-1 and V is TRBV5-1; the D is unclear. CDR1 and CDR2 (germline): SGHRS, YFSETQ. V lost 4 bases to trimming and J lost 4 bases, with 18 bases between them. The CDR3 is made up of 16 amino acids. DNA of the CDR3: TGCGCCAGCAGCCCCGGCACAGACGTCTTTTACAATGAGCAGTTCTTC. Its translation is CASSPGTDVFYNEQFF.

This clone has only one observation. This rearrangement joins TRBV5-1 to TRBJ1-5, with 8 bases matching TRBD1. Trimming removed 7 bases from V and 0 bases from J; junction bases left unmatched: 12. This CDR3 is 17 amino acids long. From germline, CDR1 is SGHRS and CDR2 YFSETQ. CDR3: CASLPGRGPYSNQPQHF. CDR3 DNA: TGCGCCAGCCTCCCGGGCAGGGGGCCCTATAGCAATCAGCCCCAGCATTTT.

The chain links TRBV10-3 to TRBJ2-7; 10 bases agree with TRBD2. Germline CDR1 is ENHRY and CDR2 is SYGVKD. The CDR3 totals 18 residues. V dropped 0 bases and J dropped 1; count of bases not matched to a gene: 9. CDR3 region: CAISESWLAGGLSYEQYF. The CDR3 DNA reads TGTGCCATCAGTGAGTCGTGGTTAGCGGGAGGCCTTTCCTACGAGCAGTACTTC.

The chain is built from TRBV11-2 and TRBJ2-3, with TRBD2 matching over 10 bases. This CDR3 is 15 amino acids long. The V gene end was trimmed by 6 bases and the J gene end by 1 base; junction bases not matched to a gene: 4. Germline-derived CDR1 and CDR2 are SGHAT and FQNNGV. CDR3 residues: CASRFLAGGTDTQYF. CDR3 nucleotide sequence: TGTGCCAGCAGATTTCTAGCGGGAGGCACAGATACGCAGTATTTT.

The DNA of the CDR3 is TGTGCCAGCAGCTCAATTACCGGGACAGGAACTCGAGAGCAGTACTTC. It codes for CASSSITGTGTREQYF. V usage is TRBV13 and J usage is TRBJ2-7; TRBD1 aligns across 8 bases. The CDR3 runs 16 residues. The ends lost 4 bases at V and 7 bases at J; junction bases unmatched: 15. Germline V gene lookup returns CDR1 PRHDT and CDR2 FYEKMQ (reference sequence).

The V and J genes are TRBV28 and TRBJ2-7; D might be TRBD1 (6 bases). The CDR3 has 14 residues. From germline, CDR1 is MDHEN and CDR2 SYDVKM. V was cut by 6 bases and J by 4 bases, with 16 bases left in between. The CDR3 here is CASSIGTSLYEQYF. Written as DNA, the CDR3 is TGTGCCAGCAGCATAGGGACATCGTTATACGAGCAGTACTTC.

The V gene is TRBV25-1, the J gene TRBJ2-5, with D possibly being TRBD1 (5 bases). Germline CDR1 and CDR2: MGHDK and SYGVNS. Trimming took off 2 bases at V and 1 base at J, with 11 bases between the two ends. The CDR3 spans 15 residues. As DNA, the CDR3 is TGTGCCAGCAGTGAACCTCCAGGGCGCCAAGAGACCCAGTACTTC. Amino acids: CASSEPPGRQETQYF.

V gene TRBV13 combines with J gene TRBJ1-1; 7 positions agree with TRBD1. This CDR3 spans 15 amino acids. The germline CDR1 and CDR2 sequences are PRHDT and FYEKMQ (reference sequence). V was clipped by 2 bases and J by 4 bases; unmatched bases: 7. The CDR3 DNA reads TGTGCCAGCAGCTTACGCACAGGGGCAAGCACTGAAGCTTTCTTT. Translated, it gives CASSLRTGASTEAFF.

For the CDR3, the DNA is TGTGCCAGCAGCTTGGAGGGGTTGGGGCAGCCCCAGCATTTT. This codes for CASSLEGLGQPQHF. The chain is built from TRBV5-6 and TRBJ1-5; D might be TRBD1 (5 bases). Deletions cut 0 bases from V and 7 bases from J, with 11 bases between. The CDR3 is 14 amino acids. Germline values: CDR1 SGHDT, CDR2 YYEEEE.

The chain combines TRBV9 with TRBJ2-3; 8 bases are shared with TRBD2. Germline CDR1 reads SGDLS; CDR2 reads YYNGEE. The CDR3 spans 15 residues. V lost 6 bases, J lost 0 bases, and 6 bases stayed unmatched. In nucleotides, the CDR3 is TGTGCCAGCACAACTAGCGGAACTAGCACAGATACGCAGTATTTT. Protein: CASTTSGTSTDTQYF. The entire variable domain, with the rest obtained from reference TRBV9 and TRBJ2-3, is as follows: DSGVTQTPKHLITATGQRVTLRCSPRSGDLSVYWYQQSLDQGLQFLIQYYNGEERAKGNILERFSAQQFPDLHSELNLSSLELGDSALYFCASTTSGTSTDTQYFGPGTRLTVL.

The chain joins TRBV9 to TRBJ2-6; D not resolved. The CDR3 length is 17 residues. From germline, CDR1 is SGDLS and CDR2 YYNGEE. Deletions cut 0 bases from V and 3 bases from J, with 13 bases between. The CDR3, as DNA: TGTGCCAGCAGCGTAGTGTCCGGGTTTCTTGGGGCCAACGTCCTGACTTTC. This codes for CASSVVSGFLGANVLTF.

The chain joins TRBV6-1 to TRBJ1-3; D might be TRBD1 (5 bases). CDR1 and CDR2 (germline): MNHNS, SASEGT. With 6 bases removed from V and 3 bases from J, the gap between germline ends came to 15 bases. This CDR3 comprises 15 residues. The CDR3: CASRSRVPFGNTIYF. CDR3 bases: TGTGCCAGCAGATCCAGGGTGCCGTTTGGAAACACCATATATTTT.

V gene TRBV11-2 combines with J gene TRBJ2-7; tentatively, D is TRBD2 (7 bases). The CDR3 loop spans 16 amino acids. Per germline, CDR1 SGHAT and CDR2 FQNNGV. The V end lost 6 bases, the J end lost 3 bases, and 21 bases lay between the germline ends. The CDR3 DNA sequence: TGTGCCAGCAGTCCCGGGACGGGGGCTAGCGGCTACGAGCAGTACTTC. Its translation is CASSPGTGASGYEQYF. Together with reference TRBV11-2 and TRBJ2-7, the CDR3 gives the full variable domain: EAGVAQSPRYKIIEKRQSVAFWCNPISGHATLYWYQQILGQGPKLLIQFQNNGVVDDSQLPKDRFSAERLKGVDSTLKIQPAKLEDSAVYLCASSPGTGASGYEQYFGPGTRLTVT.

J is TRBJ2-7 and V is TRBV13; TRBD2 is a possible D gene (5 bases). Trimming removed 1 base at V and 2 bases at J, with 15 bases between. The germline CDR1 and CDR2 sequences are PRHDT and FYEKMQ (reference sequence). The CDR3 runs 16 residues. The CDR3 is CASSLDARGRTYEQYF. In nucleotides, the CDR3 is TGTGCCAGCAGCTTAGATGCCCGCGGGCGCACCTACGAGCAGTACTTC.

The rearrangement uses TRBV5-6 and TRBJ2-5; D ambiguous. The CDR3 sequence is 14 residues long. Germline V CDR1 and CDR2: SGHDT, YYEEEE. V was clipped by 2 bases and J by 4 bases, with 12 bases between them. As DNA, the CDR3 is TGTGCCAGCAGCTTTTTCCTCCTCTCAGAGACCCAGTACTTC. Its translation: CASSFFLLSETQYF.

The rearrangement uses TRBV2 and TRBJ1-3; weak D call: TRBD1 (5 bases). CDR1 SNHLY and CDR2 FYNNEI come from the germline V gene. V was shortened by 9 bases and J by 8 bases, with 17 bases between the two germline ends. This CDR3 comprises 13 residues. The CDR3 sequence is CARGGTNGDTIYF. The DNA of the CDR3 is TGTGCCAGGGGGGGGACGAACGGGGACACCATATATTTT.

This clone was observed once. The genes are TRBV4-1 and TRBJ2-6; TRBD1 might be the D (6 bases). The germline CDR1 and CDR2 sequences are MGHRA and YSYEKL. V shed 4 bases and J shed 2 bases, with 12 bases lying between them. The CDR3 is 16 residues long. CDR3 in amino acids: CASSLAPGAGANVLTF. The CDR3 coding sequence is TGCGCCAGCAGCCTAGCGCCAGGGGCTGGGGCCAACGTCCTGACTTTC.

The V gene is TRBV5-1, the J gene TRBJ1-2, with 11 bases identical to TRBD1. Per germline, CDR1 SGHRS and CDR2 YFSETQ. The CDR3 is made up of 13 amino acids. V gave up 4 bases and J gave up 6 bases; unmatched junction bases: 2. The CDR3: CASSPGQGDGYTF. DNA of the CDR3: TGCGCCAGCAGCCCGGGACAGGGGGATGGCTACACCTTC.

V usage is TRBV30 and J usage is TRBJ2-3; tentative D call: TRBD1 (6 bases). Germline lookup yields CDR1 GTSNPN and CDR2 SVGIG (reference sequence). The CDR3 sequence is 13 residues long. The V end lost 8 bases, the J end lost 6 bases, and 18 bases lay between the germline ends. CDR3 loop: CARQTGYSDTQYF. The CDR3 region has the DNA TGTGCCAGACAAACAGGGTACTCGGATACGCAGTATTTT.

This clone has more than one count but fewer than ten. The DNA of the CDR3 is TGTGCCAGCAGCTTCGACAGGGGGCTTCCGTACGAGCAGTACTTC. Translating it yields CASSFDRGLPYEQYF. The gene calls are TRBV7-2 and TRBJ2-7; the match to TRBD1 covers 10 bases. Trimming at V came to 3 bases and at J to 4 bases, leaving 6 bases not matched to a gene. The CDR3 runs 15 residues. In germline, CDR1 is SGHTA, CDR2 FQGNSA.